The clone carrying this TCR beta chain was recorded once. Antigen unknown. The sample is drawn from a study of cytomegalovirus exposure and HLA in healthy donors. About the study: As released early, the data held about 85 million unique TCRs from HLA-typed donors. Findings of the study overall: In a later analysis, a missense DCLRE1C variant was linked to TCR beta V- and J-gene trimming.

The study ran its PCR with 60 Vbeta and 13 Jbeta primers. The data were produced by immunoSEQ multiplex PCR, yet TCRdb's version contains in-frame clones alone and is incomplete. The sample lists about 110,000 clones, roughly four fifths occurring once. V lost 3 bases, J lost 4 bases, and 8 bases stayed unmatched. Per germline, CDR1 SGDLS and CDR2 YYNGEE. CDR3 size: 17 residues. Sequencing input: PBMCs. The TCR was taken from a man younger than 45 in good health and CMV-seropositive. The chain recombines TRBV9 with TRBJ2-3, with TRBD2 identical over 13 bases. The CDR3 region has the DNA TGTGCCAGCAGCGCCTATACTAGCGGGGGGGATTCAGATACGCAGTATTTT. This encodes CASSAYTSGGDSDTQYF.